A selection of T cell receptor beta chains follows, all from one sample in a study of cytotoxic CD8 clonotypes in ibrutinib-treated CLL. Clones were read by immunoSEQ multiplex PCR, and TCRdb kept only the in-frame ones, dropping some. The table lists about 160,000 clones, 70% to 90% of them singletons, with 3% to 3.5% in the top ten. Here the sequenced sample was PBMCs, taken at disease progression, from a patient treated with ibrutinib. The receptors stem from a human donor with chronic lymphocytic leukemia. Each CDR3 is given with its conserved first and last residue. Each record gives: D gene, J gene, clone size, V gene, CDR3 DNA, CDR3 protein. The D gene is left open where the match is weak. Expanded clones get a size class; other rows say once, few or many, or leave the size out.

>.|TRBJ2-3|.|TRBV5-1
TGCGCCAGCAGCTTGGGTTTACGGGAGTTCCAAGATACGCAGTATTTT
CASSLGLREFQDTQYF
>TRBD2|TRBJ2-1|.|TRBV5-1
TGCGCCAGCAGCTTGGTTAGCGGGAATCCAAATGAGCAGTTCTTC
CASSLVSGNPNEQFF
>TRBD2|TRBJ2-7|.|TRBV13
TGTGCCAGCAGCTTTGGACTAGCGGGAGGGTACGAGCAGTACTTC
CASSFGLAGGYEQYF
>TRBD1|TRBJ1-5|.|TRBV4-1
TGCGCCAGCAGCCGGGGGGACAGGGGCCAACTCAATCAGCCCCAGCATTTT
CASSRGDRGQLNQPQHF
>TRBD2|TRBJ2-7|.|TRBV6-1
TGTGCCAGCAGTGAGGGCAGGGGGGCTAGCGGGAGATACGAGCAGTACTTC
CASSEGRGASGRYEQYF
>TRBD2|TRBJ2-5|.|TRBV27
TGTGCCGGCGCCCTAGGTAGGATAAGGGAGGGAGGGACCCAGTACTTC
CAGALGRIREGGTQYF
>TRBD1|TRBJ2-6|.|TRBV2
TGTGCCAGCAGACCTGGACAGGGAAGGACGTCTTTCTCTGGGGCCAACGTCCTGACTTTC
CASRPGQGRTSFSGANVLTF
>TRBD1|TRBJ2-7|.|TRBV7-9
TGTGCCAGCAGCCCCTCGTGGACAGGGGACGAGCAGTACTTC
CASSPSWTGDEQYF
>.|TRBJ1-5|.|TRBV6-5
TGTGCCAGCAGTTTTCCTAATCAGCCCCAGCATTTT
CASSFPNQPQHF
>TRBD2|TRBJ2-7|once|TRBV9
TGTGCCAGCAGCCATCCGGTAGCGGGAGGAATTTATAGCTCCTACGAGCAGTACTTC
CASSHPVAGGIYSSYEQYF
>.|TRBJ2-3|.|TRBV19
TGTGCCAGTAGGCTGCGAGGCGGTCCAGATACGCAGTATTTT
CASRLRGGPDTQYF
>.|TRBJ1-5|.|TRBV27
TGTGCCAGCAGTTTTCATGGGAATCAGCCCCAGCATTTT
CASSFHGNQPQHF
>.|TRBJ2-7|.|TRBV5-1
TGCGCCAGCAGCTTGGTTGACGGTGCCGGCGAGCAGTACTTC
CASSLVDGAGEQYF
>TRBD1|TRBJ1-2|.|TRBV5-6
TGTGCCAGCAGCTTGCGGGGACAGGAACCCTATGGCTACACCTTC
CASSLRGQEPYGYTF
>TRBD1|TRBJ1-5|once|TRBV5-8
TGTGCCAGCACCTCCATGACAGGGCTCAATCAGCCCCAGCATTTT
CASTSMTGLNQPQHF
>TRBD2|TRBJ2-1|once|TRBV7-3
TGTGCCAGCAGCGCCGGATCTAGCGGCAGAGTCCCCGAGCAGTTCTTC
CASSAGSSGRVPEQFF
>.|TRBJ2-7|.|TRBV27
TGTGCCAGCGGCACGGGATTCACCTACGAGCAGTACTTC
CASGTGFTYEQYF
>TRBD1|TRBJ2-3|.|TRBV19
TGTGCCAGTAGTATAGAGCACAGGGGGGTGGGCACAGATACGCAGTATTTT
CASSIEHRGVGTDTQYF
>.|TRBJ2-7|.|TRBV11-1
TGTGCCAGCAGCTTAAGCCGTAGGGAGCAGTACTTC
CASSLSRREQYF
>TRBD1|TRBJ2-1|.|TRBV4-1
TGCGCCAGCAGCCCAAACCCCGGGACAGGGTTCTATGAGCAGTTCTTC
CASSPNPGTGFYEQFF
>.|TRBJ2-7|.|TRBV6-5
TGTGCCAGCAGTGGACCTCGGGACTTTCCCTACGAGCAGTACTTC
CASSGPRDFPYEQYF
>.|TRBJ2-3|once|TRBV18
TGTGCCAGCTCACCTCTAGTCATGGGCGGGAAACGCACAGATACGCAGTATTTT
CASSPLVMGGKRTDTQYF